The subject of this entry is one T cell receptor (beta chain). Which antigen it targets is not known. No per-base quality is available; no much larger clone lies one base away. V and J are truncated by 2 bases and 4 bases respectively, leaving an intervening sequence of 11 bases. The germline V gene encodes CDR1 MNHEY and CDR2 SVGEGT. The CDR3 runs 14 residues from the cysteine to the phenylalanine. Just the 42-base CDR3 DNA is kept, in frame starting at base 1. The sample belongs to a study of T cell responses to AZD1222 COVID-19 vaccine (dated by TCRdb to about 2021). For the wider study: AZD1222 recipients with second doses at about 4 weeks or about 12 weeks were pooled, because spike-specific TCR depth and breadth did not differ between schedules. Trial participants were enrolled by age into subgroups of 18-55, 56-69 and 70-plus years, and around 140, 26 and 57 TCR-sequenced participants, respectively, were included in these subgroups. TCR sequencing covered more than 230 trial participants: 207 given two doses of AZD1222 and about 26 given two doses of MenACWY control vaccine. Study-level results and caveats: Participants were mostly white British and included more females than males, and it was suggested by the authors that clonal diversity may have been underestimated. A significant rise in spike-specific TCR breadth and depth was observed after two AZD1222 doses relative to day 0 and relative to MenACWY recipients. Reportedly, almost half of the unique spike-specific TCRs recognized epitopes lying outside the regions that are mutated in the B.1.351 and B.1.1.7 variants. Vaccine-associated CD4 TCRs spanned the whole spike protein, with dominant responses in regions 160-218 and 743-854. No day 14 peak-response samples were available, so repertoires were characterized only after the peak T cell response. The 56-69-year group was small, and its depth increase did not reach significance, likely because of low power. Conclusions about previously exposed vaccinees were limited because only six or seven AZD1222 recipients were SARS-CoV-2 seropositive at baseline.

The intended sense of this specimen's time point label: baseline before first vaccination. The vaccinee samples were drawn from two UK trials, COV001 and COV002, one of which was a single-blind randomized controlled phase 2/3 trial testing AZD1222 (ChAdOx1 nCoV-19) in healthy adults. For TCRbeta chain sequencing, PBMC samples were collected from trial participants at day 0 and at day 28 after the second dose. The CDR3 regions of human TCRbeta chains were analyzed by immunosequencing. In the original analysis: Repertoire TCRs were matched against a reference library of SARS-CoV-2-specific TCRs generated with the MIRA antigen-specificity platform. Breadth was defined as the fraction of unique TCRs that were SARS-CoV-2-associated, and depth was defined as the fraction of total T cells that were SARS-CoV-2-associated. Using the MIRA data, each spike-specific TCR was assigned both to the spike region to which the TCR was reactive and to a CD4 or CD8 class. Log10-transformed breadth and depth values were compared by one-way ANOVA with Sidak's multiple comparisons tests. What TCRdb holds here is the immuneACCESS table cut down to in-frame rearrangements. Part of the clones is not present; checked against another copy, under half of the missing clones reflect an unresolved V gene, and the others are unexplained. That table is the source of V, J and clone size, and D and trimming were worked out from the DNA. Across this sample there are 75,000 to 100,000 clones, with approximately 91% seen only once. Less than 3% of the sample lies in the top ten.

The rearrangement joined TRBV6-2 or TRBV6-3 to TRBJ1-1; there is no confident call for the D gene. This TCR was sampled from an adult in good health. The starting material was peripheral blood, obtained on day 0 of AZD1222 vaccination. The base sequence is TGTGCCAGCAGTTACGAGACAATCGGCACTGAAGCTTTCTTT. Its product reads: CASSYETIGTEAFF.